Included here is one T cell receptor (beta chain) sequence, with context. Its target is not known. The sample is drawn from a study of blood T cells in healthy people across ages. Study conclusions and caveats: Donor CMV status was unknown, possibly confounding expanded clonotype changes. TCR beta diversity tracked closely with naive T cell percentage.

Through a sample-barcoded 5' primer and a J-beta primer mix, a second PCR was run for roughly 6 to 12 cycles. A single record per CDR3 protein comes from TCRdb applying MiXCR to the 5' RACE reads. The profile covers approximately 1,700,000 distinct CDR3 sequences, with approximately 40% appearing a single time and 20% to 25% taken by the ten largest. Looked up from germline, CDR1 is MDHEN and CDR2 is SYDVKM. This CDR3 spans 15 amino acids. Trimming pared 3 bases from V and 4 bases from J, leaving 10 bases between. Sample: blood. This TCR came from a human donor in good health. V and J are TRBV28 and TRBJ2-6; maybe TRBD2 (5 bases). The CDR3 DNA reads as TGTGCCAGCAGTTTTGCGGGTCTAGGGGCCAACGTCCTGACTTTC. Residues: CASSFAGLGANVLTF. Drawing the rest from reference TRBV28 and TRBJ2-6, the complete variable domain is DVKVTQSSRYLVKRTGEKVFLECVQDMDHENMFWYRQDPGLGLRLIYFSYDVKMKEKGDIPEGYSVSREKKERFSLILESASTNQTSMYLCASSFAGLGANVLTFGAGSRLTVL.